Following are 19 T cell receptor beta chains from one sample sequenced in a study of patients and donors after allogeneic stem cell transplantation. TCRdb re-derived calls from the RT-PCR reads in MiXCR, one entry per CDR3 protein. The sample yields hundreds of thousands of distinct CDR3 sequences, roughly 14% seen once. Sequencing input: blood, either unsorted or a sorted T cell fraction (not recorded which). Receptor source: a human donor who was either an allogeneic HSCT recipient or a stem cell or donor lymphocyte infusion donor (not recorded which). It is not recorded whose cells these are; they may come from a transplant donor.

The CDR3 loop reads CASSQVEGFHEQYF. The CDR3 nucleotides are TGTGCCAGCAGCCAAGTCGAGGGTTTCCACGAGCAGTACTTC. The V call is TRBV3-1, the J call TRBJ2-7; D perhaps matches TRBD2 (5 bases). V lost 1 base and J lost 5, with 12 bases in between. Germline values: CDR1 LGHDT, CDR2 YNNKEL (reference sequence). The CDR3 has 14 amino acids.

V gene TRBV11-2 combines with J gene TRBJ2-7; 8 nucleotides agree with TRBD2. The CDR3 totals 14 residues. Unmatched junction bases numbered 6, after V lost 8 bases and J lost 0 bases. CDR1 is SGHAT, CDR2 FQNNGV, per germline. The CDR3 loop is CASRGGTSSYEQYF. CDR3 nucleotide sequence: TGTGCCAGCCGGGGGGGGACCTCCTCCTACGAGCAGTACTTC.

V and J are TRBV3-1 and TRBJ2-7, with D possibly being TRBD1 (5 bases). Germline CDR1 is LGHDT and CDR2 is YNNKEL (reference sequence). The V end lost 2 bases, the J end lost 5 bases, and 22 bases lay between the germline ends. The CDR3 is 17 amino acids. CDR3 nucleotides: TGTGCCAGCAGCCAATCAATAGGGGCAGGGATGTGCGACGAGCAGTACTTC. Its protein product is CASSQSIGAGMCDEQYF.

The rearrangement uses TRBV6-5 and TRBJ2-5; 7 nucleotides line up with TRBD1. After removal of 2 bases from V and 0 bases from J, the junction contained 0 bases not matched to a gene. Germline values: CDR1 MNHEY, CDR2 SVGAGI. This CDR3 is built from 14 residues. CDR3 sequence (DNA): TGTGCCAGCAGTTACGGACAGGACCAAGAGACCCAGTACTTC. It translates to CASSYGQDQETQYF.

V and J are TRBV11-3 and TRBJ2-7, with TRBD2 as a possible D gene (5 bases). Looked up from germline, CDR1 is SGHNT and CDR2 is YENEEA. V lost 5 bases and J lost 6, with 14 bases in between. The CDR3 extends over 13 amino acids. Here the CDR3 reads CASSSFEGAEQYF. The CDR3 DNA reads TGTGCCAGCAGCAGCTTTGAGGGCGCCGAGCAGTACTTC. Based on the CDR3 plus reference TRBV11-3 and TRBJ2-7, the full variable domain is EAGVVQSPRYKIIEKKQPVAFWCNPISGHNTLYWYLQNLGQGPELLIRYENEEAVDDSQLPKDRFSAERLKGVDSTLKIQPAELGDSAVYLCASSSFEGAEQYFGPGTRLTVT.

This clonotype was recorded a few times. The chain joins TRBV7-8 to TRBJ1-3; the D is unclear. Per the germline V gene, CDR1 is SGHVS and CDR2 is FQNEAQ. The CDR3 length is 15 residues. V lost 1 base to trimming and J lost 0 bases, with 7 bases between them. The CDR3 DNA reads as TGTGCCAGCAGCTTAGGACAACACTCTGGAAACACCATATATTTT. Translation: CASSLGQHSGNTIYF.

This clonotype showed up just a few times. CDR3 sequence (DNA): TGTGCCATCAGAGGGGACGCTAGCAATCAGCCCCAGCATTTT. As protein: CAIRGDASNQPQHF. The chain is built from TRBV10-3 and TRBJ1-5; a weak D match, TRBD1 (5 bases). The CDR3 loop spans 14 amino acids. Trimming shortened V by 6 bases and J by 0 bases, and 9 bases separated the two germline ends. Per germline, CDR1 ENHRY and CDR2 SYGVKD.

This clonotype has ten or more counts. This rearrangement joins TRBV10-3 to TRBJ1-2; D uncertain. CDR3 size: 13 residues. Germline V gene lookup returns CDR1 ENHRY and CDR2 SYGVKD. V shed 6 bases and J shed 1 base, with 9 bases lying between them. The DNA of the CDR3 is TGTGCCATCAGGGAGGGATATAACTATGGCTACACCTTC. It translates to CAIREGYNYGYTF.

V gene TRBV30 combines with J gene TRBJ2-7; no firm D call. Per germline, CDR1 GTSNPN and CDR2 SVGIG (reference sequence). The CDR3 is made up of 13 amino acids. V lost 0 bases and J lost 6, with 12 bases in between. The CDR3 protein is CAWSVLVAGEQYF. The CDR3 DNA sequence: TGTGCCTGGAGTGTACTGGTAGCTGGCGAGCAGTACTTC.

This chain uses TRBV3-1 with TRBJ1-1; 8 bases align to TRBD1. The CDR3 length is 15 residues. V lost 1 base, J lost 5 bases, and 6 bases stayed unmatched. From germline, CDR1 is LGHDT and CDR2 YNNKEL (reference sequence). CDR3 amino acids: CASSQGRGRETEAFF. CDR3 DNA: TGTGCCAGCAGCCAAGGCAGGGGGCGGGAGACTGAAGCTTTCTTT.

This clonotype was picked up a small number of times. The chain couples TRBV7-2 to TRBJ1-2; D ambiguous. Per the germline V gene, CDR1 is SGHTA and CDR2 is FQGNSA. With 3 bases removed from V and 4 bases from J, the gap between germline ends came to 9 bases. This CDR3 comprises 13 residues. The CDR3 DNA is TGTGCCAGCAGCTTGAGTTCTTTCTATGGCTACACCTTC. Amino acid sequence: CASSLSSFYGYTF.

The chain employs TRBV12-3 or TRBV12-4 and TRBJ2-2; 11 bases are shared with TRBD2. J lost 1 base, V lost 0 bases, and 1 base had no gene match. This CDR3 spans 17 amino acids. The CDR3 DNA sequence: TGTGCCAGCAGTTTAGCTAGCGGGGGGGTGAACACCGGGGAGCTGTTTTTT. This translates into CASSLASGGVNTGELFF.

The sample holds many counts of this clonotype. This chain joins TRBV2 and TRBJ1-5; D gene ambiguous. Germline-derived CDR1 and CDR2 are SNHLY and FYNNEI. The CDR3 is 14 residues long. V lost 1 base and J lost 4, with 8 bases in between. This CDR3 reads CASSEVSGNQPQHF. For the CDR3, the DNA is TGTGCCAGCAGTGAAGTTTCGGGGAATCAGCCCCAGCATTTT.

This clonotype has a handful of counts. The chain employs TRBV7-8 and TRBJ2-2; D gene unclear. The V gene lost 2 bases and the J gene lost 4 bases, with 8 bases spanning the gap. Germline loops: CDR1 SGHVS, CDR2 FQNEAQ. This CDR3 is built from 14 residues. DNA for the CDR3: TGTGCCAGCAGCTTAACCTTGGGCACCGGGGAGCTGTTTTTT. It yields the protein CASSLTLGTGELFF.

V is TRBV6-2 or TRBV6-3 and J is TRBJ1-1; D remains ambiguous. CDR1 is MNHEY and CDR2 is SVGEGT in the germline V gene. The CDR3 sequence is 12 residues long. The germline V and J ends were trimmed by 2 bases and 11 bases, with 12 bases remaining between them. CDR3 sequence: CASSYSLPGAFF. CDR3 nucleotides: TGTGCCAGCAGTTACAGCCTGCCGGGGGCTTTCTTT.

The V gene is TRBV10-3, the J gene TRBJ2-1; TRBD2 aligns across 13 bases. The CDR3 runs 16 residues. The germline CDR1 and CDR2 sequences are ENHRY and SYGVKD. V was pared by 7 bases and J by 6 bases, with 9 bases of the junction left unmatched. This CDR3 reads CAINQPTSGRPNEQFF. DNA of the CDR3: TGTGCCATCAACCAACCGACTAGCGGGAGGCCCAATGAGCAGTTCTTC.

A few counts support this clonotype. The chain has TRBV20-1 and TRBJ1-1; D is uncertain. Trimming took 3 bases from V and 7 from J, leaving 12 bases between them. This CDR3 is 12 amino acids long. The V gene's germline CDR1 is DFQATT and CDR2 SNEGSKA (reference sequence). CDR3 DNA: TGCAGTGCTAGTCCCCTCTCATATGAAGCTTTCTTT. This translates into CSASPLSYEAFF.

The chain has TRBV29-1 and TRBJ2-5; TRBD1 matches 7 bases. CDR1 is SQVTM, CDR2 ANQGSEA, per germline. This CDR3 spans 12 amino acids. Trimming took 4 bases from V and 5 from J; bases not matched to a gene: 4. The CDR3 sequence is CSVGLRGETQYF. DNA of the CDR3: TGCAGCGTTGGGCTCAGGGGGGAGACCCAGTACTTC.

The J gene is TRBJ2-3, the V gene TRBV15; a possible D gene is TRBD1 (6 bases). This CDR3 is built from 15 residues. V was trimmed by 3 bases and J by 2 bases, leaving 12 bases between them. Germline loops: CDR1 LNHNV, CDR2 YYDKDF (reference sequence). The CDR3 sequence: CATSSQTGFTDTQYF. The CDR3 DNA sequence: TGTGCCACCAGCAGTCAAACAGGGTTCACAGATACGCAGTATTTT. Together with reference TRBV15 and TRBJ2-3, the CDR3 gives the full variable domain: DAMVIQNPRYQVTQFGKPVTLSCSQTLNHNVMYWYQQKSSQAPKLLFHYYDKDFNNEADTPDNFQSRRPNTSFCFLDIRSPGLGDTAMYLCATSSQTGFTDTQYFGPGTRLTVL.